This TCR beta chain was retrieved from a study of blood T cell repertoires in COVID-19. At the level of the study: Specimens from acute and convalescent COVID-19 originated in the United States, Italy and Spain. In each case, the material was cDNA or gDNA derived from T cells, B-cell-depleted T cells, or PBMCs.

In germline, CDR1 is LNHDA, CDR2 SQIVND (reference sequence). The V and J ends lost 5 bases and 2 bases, in that order; junction bases with no gene match: 15. The CDR3 is 18 amino acids. Per the original data handling: Reference gene primers were amplified, and this amplification served to estimate nucleated cell counts. Assay used: immunoSEQ multiplex PCR; TCRdb lists only in-frame clones, some missing. The DNA was the basis for D and trimming; V, J and clone size are from that table. The sample holds about 240,000 clones, around 90% seen once. The specimen sequenced was peripheral blood. The V and J genes are TRBV19 and TRBJ2-3; 8 bases fit TRBD2. This clonotype was obtained from a man in his 60s who had recovered from COVID-19. The CDR3 is CASSWGRAGGPTTDTQYF. DNA for the CDR3: TGTGCCAGTAGTTGGGGTAGGGCGGGGGGACCAACCACAGATACGCAGTATTTT.